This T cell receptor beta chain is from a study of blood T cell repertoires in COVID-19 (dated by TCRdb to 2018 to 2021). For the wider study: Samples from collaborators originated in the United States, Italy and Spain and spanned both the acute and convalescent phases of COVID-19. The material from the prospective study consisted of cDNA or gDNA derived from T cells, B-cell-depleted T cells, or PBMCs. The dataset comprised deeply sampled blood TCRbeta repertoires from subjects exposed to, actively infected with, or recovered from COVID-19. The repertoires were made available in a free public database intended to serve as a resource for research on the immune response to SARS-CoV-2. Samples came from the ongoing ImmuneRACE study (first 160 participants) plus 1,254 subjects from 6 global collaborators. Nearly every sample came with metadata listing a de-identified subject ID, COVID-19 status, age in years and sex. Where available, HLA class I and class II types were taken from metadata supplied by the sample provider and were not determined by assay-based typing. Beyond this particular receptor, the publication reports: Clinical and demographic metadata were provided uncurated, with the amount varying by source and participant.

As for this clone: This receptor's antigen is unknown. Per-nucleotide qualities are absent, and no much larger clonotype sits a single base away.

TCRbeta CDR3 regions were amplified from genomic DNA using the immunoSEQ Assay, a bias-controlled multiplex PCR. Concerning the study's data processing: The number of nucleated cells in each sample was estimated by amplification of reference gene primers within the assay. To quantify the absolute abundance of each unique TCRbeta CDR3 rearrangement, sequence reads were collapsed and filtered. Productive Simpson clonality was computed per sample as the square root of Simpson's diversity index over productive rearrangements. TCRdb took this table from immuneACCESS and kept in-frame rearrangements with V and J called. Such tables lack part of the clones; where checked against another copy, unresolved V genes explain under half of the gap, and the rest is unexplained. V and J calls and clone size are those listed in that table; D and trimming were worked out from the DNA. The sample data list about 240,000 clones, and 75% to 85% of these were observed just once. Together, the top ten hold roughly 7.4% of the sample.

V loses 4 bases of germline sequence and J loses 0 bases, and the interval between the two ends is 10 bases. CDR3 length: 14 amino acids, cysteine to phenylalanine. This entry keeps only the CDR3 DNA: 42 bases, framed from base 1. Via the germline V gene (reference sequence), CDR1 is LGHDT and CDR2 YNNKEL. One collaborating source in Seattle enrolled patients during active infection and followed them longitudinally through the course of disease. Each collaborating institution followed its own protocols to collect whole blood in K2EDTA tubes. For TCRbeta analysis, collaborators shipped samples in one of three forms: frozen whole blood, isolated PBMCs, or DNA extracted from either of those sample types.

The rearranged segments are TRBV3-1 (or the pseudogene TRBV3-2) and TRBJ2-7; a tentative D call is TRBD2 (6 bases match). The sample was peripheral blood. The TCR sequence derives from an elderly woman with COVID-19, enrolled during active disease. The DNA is TGTGCCAGCAGCCGGGGGGTCACCTCCTACGAGCAGTACTTC. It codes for CASSRGVTSYEQYF.